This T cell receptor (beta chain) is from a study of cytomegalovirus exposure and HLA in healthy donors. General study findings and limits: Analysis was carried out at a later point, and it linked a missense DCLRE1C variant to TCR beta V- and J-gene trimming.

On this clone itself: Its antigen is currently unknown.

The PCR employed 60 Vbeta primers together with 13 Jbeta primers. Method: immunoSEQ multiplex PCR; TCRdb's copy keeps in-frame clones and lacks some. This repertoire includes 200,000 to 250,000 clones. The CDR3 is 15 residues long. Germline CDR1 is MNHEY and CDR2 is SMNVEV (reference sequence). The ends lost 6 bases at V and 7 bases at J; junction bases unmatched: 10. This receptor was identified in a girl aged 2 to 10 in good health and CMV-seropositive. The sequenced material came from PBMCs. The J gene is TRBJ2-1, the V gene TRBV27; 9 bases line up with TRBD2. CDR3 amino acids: CASSLSGRWKNEQFF. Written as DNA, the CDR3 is TGTGCCAGCAGCTTGAGCGGGAGGTGGAAAAATGAGCAGTTCTTC.